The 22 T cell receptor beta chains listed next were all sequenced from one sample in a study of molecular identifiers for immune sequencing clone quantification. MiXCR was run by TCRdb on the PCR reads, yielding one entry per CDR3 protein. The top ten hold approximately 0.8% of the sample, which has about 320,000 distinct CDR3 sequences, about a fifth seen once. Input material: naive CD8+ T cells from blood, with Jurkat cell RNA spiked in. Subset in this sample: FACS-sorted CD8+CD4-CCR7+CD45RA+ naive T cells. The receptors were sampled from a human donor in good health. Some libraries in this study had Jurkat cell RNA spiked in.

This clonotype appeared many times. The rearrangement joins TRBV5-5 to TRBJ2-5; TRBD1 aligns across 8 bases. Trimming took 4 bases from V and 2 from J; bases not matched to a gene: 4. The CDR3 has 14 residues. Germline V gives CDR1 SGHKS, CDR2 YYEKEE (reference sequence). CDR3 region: CASSLGQAQETQYF. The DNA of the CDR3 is TGTGCCAGCAGCCTGGGACAGGCACAAGAGACCCAGTACTTC.

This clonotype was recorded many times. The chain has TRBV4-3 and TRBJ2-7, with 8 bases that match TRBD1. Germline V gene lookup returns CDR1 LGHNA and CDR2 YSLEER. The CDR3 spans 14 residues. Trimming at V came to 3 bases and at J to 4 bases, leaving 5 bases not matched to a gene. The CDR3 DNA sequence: TGCGCCAGCAGCCAGGACAGGGAAGGGTACGAGCAGTACTTC. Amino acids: CASSQDREGYEQYF.

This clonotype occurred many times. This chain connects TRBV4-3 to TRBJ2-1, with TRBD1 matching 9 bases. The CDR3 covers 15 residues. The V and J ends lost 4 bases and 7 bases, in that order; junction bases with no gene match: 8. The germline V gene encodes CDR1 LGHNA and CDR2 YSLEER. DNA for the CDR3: TGCGCCAGCAGCCCCAGACCGGGACAGGGAAATGAGCAGTTCTTC. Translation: CASSPRPGQGNEQFF.

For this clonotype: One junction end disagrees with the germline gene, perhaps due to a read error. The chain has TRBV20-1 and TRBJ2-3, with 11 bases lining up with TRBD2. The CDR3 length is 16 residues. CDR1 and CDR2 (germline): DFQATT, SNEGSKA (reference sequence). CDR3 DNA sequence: TGCGGTGCTGTCGTACTAGCGGGGGTGGGTACAGATACGCAGTATTTT. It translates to CGAVVLAGVGTDTQYF.

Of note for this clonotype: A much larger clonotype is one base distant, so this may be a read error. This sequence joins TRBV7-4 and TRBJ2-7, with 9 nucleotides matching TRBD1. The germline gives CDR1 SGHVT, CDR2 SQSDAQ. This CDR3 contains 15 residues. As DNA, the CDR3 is TGTGCCAGCAACTTACTGGACAGGGGTTTGTACGAGCAGTACTTC. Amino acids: CASNLLDRGLYEQYF.

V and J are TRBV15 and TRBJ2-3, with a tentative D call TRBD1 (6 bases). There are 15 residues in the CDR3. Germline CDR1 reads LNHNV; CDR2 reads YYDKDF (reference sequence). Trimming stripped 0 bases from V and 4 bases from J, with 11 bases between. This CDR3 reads CATSRERGIADTQYF. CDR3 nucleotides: TGTGCCACCAGCAGAGAGAGGGGGATAGCAGATACGCAGTATTTT.

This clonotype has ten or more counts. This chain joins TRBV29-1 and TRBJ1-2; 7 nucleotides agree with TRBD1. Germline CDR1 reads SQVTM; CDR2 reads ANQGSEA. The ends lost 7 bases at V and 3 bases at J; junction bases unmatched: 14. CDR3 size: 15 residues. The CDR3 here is CSATHETGPHYGYTF. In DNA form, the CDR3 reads TGCAGCGCAACGCACGAGACAGGGCCCCACTATGGCTACACCTTC. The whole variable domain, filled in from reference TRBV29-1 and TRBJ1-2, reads SAVISQKPSRDICQRGTSLTIQCQVDSQVTMMFWYRQQPGQSLTLIATANQGSEATYESGFVIDKFPISRPNLTFSTLTVSNMSPEDSSIYLCSATHETGPHYGYTFGSGTRLTVV.

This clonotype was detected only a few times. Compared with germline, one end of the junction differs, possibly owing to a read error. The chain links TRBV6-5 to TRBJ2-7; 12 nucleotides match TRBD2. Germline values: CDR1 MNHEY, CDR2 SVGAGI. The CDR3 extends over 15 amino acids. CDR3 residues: CASSHSLAGGYEQYF. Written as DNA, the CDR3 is TGTGCCAGCAGTCACTCGCTAGCGGGGGGGTACGAGCAGTACTTC.

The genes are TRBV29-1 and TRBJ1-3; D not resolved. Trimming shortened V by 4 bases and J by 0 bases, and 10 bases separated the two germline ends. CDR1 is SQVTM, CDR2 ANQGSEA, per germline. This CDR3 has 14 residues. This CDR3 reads CSVATANSGNTIYF. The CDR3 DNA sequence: TGCAGCGTTGCGACGGCCAACTCTGGAAACACCATATATTTT.

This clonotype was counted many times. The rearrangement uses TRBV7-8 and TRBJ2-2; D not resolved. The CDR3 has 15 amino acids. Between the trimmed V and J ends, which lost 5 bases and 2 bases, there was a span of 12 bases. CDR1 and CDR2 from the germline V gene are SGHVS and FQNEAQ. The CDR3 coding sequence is TGTGCCAGCAGCCACCACGAAGCCAACACCGGGGAGCTGTTTTTT. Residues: CASSHHEANTGELFF.

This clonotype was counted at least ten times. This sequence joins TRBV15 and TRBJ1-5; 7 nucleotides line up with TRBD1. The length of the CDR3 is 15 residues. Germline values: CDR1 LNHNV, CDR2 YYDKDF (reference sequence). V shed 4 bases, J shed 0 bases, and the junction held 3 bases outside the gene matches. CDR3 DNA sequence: TGTGCCACCAGCACGGGGACAGCTAGCAATCAGCCCCAGCATTTT. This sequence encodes CATSTGTASNQPQHF.

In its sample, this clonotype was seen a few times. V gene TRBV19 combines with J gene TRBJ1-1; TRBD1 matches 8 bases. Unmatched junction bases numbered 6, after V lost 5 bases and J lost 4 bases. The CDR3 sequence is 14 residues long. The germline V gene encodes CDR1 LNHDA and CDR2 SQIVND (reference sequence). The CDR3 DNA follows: TGTGCCAGTAGTGCCCAGGGGGCGGTCACTGAAGCTTTCTTT. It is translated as CASSAQGAVTEAFF.

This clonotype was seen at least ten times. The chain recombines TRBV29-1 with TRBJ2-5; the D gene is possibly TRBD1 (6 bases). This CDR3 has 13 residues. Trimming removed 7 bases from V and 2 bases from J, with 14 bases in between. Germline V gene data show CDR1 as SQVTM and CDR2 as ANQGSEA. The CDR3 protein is CSEETGLQETQYF. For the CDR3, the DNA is TGCAGCGAGGAGACAGGACTGCAAGAGACCCAGTACTTC.

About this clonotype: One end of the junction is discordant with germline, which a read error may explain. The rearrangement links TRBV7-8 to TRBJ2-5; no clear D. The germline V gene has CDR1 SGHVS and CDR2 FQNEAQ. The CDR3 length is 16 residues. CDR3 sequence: CASSLAFGPLQETRCF. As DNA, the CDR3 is TGTGCCAGCAGCTTAGCTTTCGGGCCCCTCCAAGAGACCCGGTGCTTC.

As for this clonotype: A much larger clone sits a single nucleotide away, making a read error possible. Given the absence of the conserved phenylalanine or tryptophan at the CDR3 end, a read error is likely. This chain's CDR3 is CASSSGTSPTDTQYS. Here the CDR3 DNA reads TGTGCCAGCAGCTCGGGGACTAGCCCCACAGATACGCAGTATTCT. This chain links TRBV7-9 with TRBJ2-3; TRBD2 aligns across 9 bases. The CDR3 contains 15 residues. V was pared by 4 bases and J by 2 bases, with 4 bases of the junction left unmatched. Germline loops: CDR1 SEHNR, CDR2 FQNEAQ (reference sequence).

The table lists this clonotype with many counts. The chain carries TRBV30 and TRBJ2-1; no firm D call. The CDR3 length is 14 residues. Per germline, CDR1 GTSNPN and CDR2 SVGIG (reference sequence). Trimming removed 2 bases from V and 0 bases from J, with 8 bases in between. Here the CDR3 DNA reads TGTGCCTGGAGTACGACCAACTCCTACAATGAGCAGTTCTTC. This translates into CAWSTTNSYNEQFF.

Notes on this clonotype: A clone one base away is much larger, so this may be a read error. The CDR3 coding sequence is TGTGCCAGCAGTTACCCTAGAGAGGGGAGCAGCAATCAGCCCCAGCATTTT. Encoded protein: CASSYPREGSSNQPQHF. This chain connects TRBV6-6 to TRBJ1-5; tentatively, D is TRBD1 (5 bases). Germline V CDR1 and CDR2: MNHNY, SVGAGI (reference sequence). There are 17 residues in the CDR3. The germline V and J ends were trimmed by 2 bases and 1 base, with 15 bases remaining between them.

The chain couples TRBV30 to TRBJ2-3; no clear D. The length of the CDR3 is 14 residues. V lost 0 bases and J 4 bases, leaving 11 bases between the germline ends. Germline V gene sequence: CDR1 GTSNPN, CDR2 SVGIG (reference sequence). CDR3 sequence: CAWSVLGWADTQYF. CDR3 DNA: TGTGCCTGGAGTGTACTGGGATGGGCAGATACGCAGTATTTT. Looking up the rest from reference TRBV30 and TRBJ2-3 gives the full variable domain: SQTIHQWPATLVQPVGSPLSLECTVEGTSNPNLYWYRQAAGRGLQLLFYSVGIGQISSEVPQNLSASRPQDRQFILSSKKLLLSDSGFYLCAWSVLGWADTQYFGPGTRLTVL.

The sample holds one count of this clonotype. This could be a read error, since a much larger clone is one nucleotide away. The CDR3 loop reads CASSQADVHEQYF. CDR3 in DNA: TGCGCCAGCAGCCAAGCCGACGTACACGAGCAGTACTTC. The gene calls are TRBV4-1 and TRBJ2-7; unclear D gene. V gave up 1 base and J gave up 5 bases, with 9 bases separating them. Germline V gene lookup returns CDR1 MGHRA and CDR2 YSYEKL. This CDR3 spans 13 amino acids.

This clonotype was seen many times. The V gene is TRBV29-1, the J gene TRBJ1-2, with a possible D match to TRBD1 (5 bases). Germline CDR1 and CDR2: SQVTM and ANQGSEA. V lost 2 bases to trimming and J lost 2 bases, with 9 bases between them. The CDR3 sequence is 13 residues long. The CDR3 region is CSVESAGNYGYTF. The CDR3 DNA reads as TGCAGCGTTGAATCTGCAGGGAACTATGGCTACACCTTC.

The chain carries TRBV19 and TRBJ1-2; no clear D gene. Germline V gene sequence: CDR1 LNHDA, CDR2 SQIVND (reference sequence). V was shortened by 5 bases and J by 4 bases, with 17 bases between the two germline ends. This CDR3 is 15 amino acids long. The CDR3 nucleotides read TGTGCCAGTAGTCGTACGTTTGATGCTCGCTATGGCTACACCTTC. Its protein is CASSRTFDARYGYTF.

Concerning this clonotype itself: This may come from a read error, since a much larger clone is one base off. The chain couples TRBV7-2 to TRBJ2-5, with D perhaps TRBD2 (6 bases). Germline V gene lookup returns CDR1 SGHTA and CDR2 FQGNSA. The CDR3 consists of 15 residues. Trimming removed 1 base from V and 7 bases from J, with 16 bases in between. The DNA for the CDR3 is TGTGCCAGCAGCTTAGTCTCGGGGGTGGTTGGGACCCAGTACTTC. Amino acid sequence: CASSLVSGVVGTQYF.